This T cell receptor beta chain was captured by sequencing in a study of cytomegalovirus exposure and HLA in healthy donors. Study information: Researchers previously reported finding some 110 million unique TCR beta sequences from approximately 200 million T cells. Overall study results and limits: Reported performance of the classifier showed diagnosis of cytomegalovirus status with high specificity and sensitivity. Common viral pathogens seemed to be connected with several of the most significant clusters, according to a later analysis.

To note about this clone: The antigen remains undetermined.

Amplification used 60 Vbeta primers and 13 Jbeta primers. Assay used: immunoSEQ multiplex PCR; TCRdb lists only in-frame clones, some missing. The data hold around 300,000 clones, with 72% observed a single time. The length of the CDR3 is 13 residues. V was trimmed by 8 bases and J by 2 bases, leaving 11 bases between them. CDR1 and CDR2 (germline): LNHDA, SQIVND (reference sequence). The clonotype comes from a female donor in good health and CMV-seronegative. The V call is TRBV19, the J call TRBJ2-3; D might be TRBD1 (6 bases). The sample consisted of PBMCs. The CDR3 protein is CASWDIITDTQYF. As DNA, the CDR3 is TGTGCCAGTTGGGACATCATCACAGATACGCAGTATTTT.